This entry features one TCR beta chain sequence. The data were produced by immunoSEQ multiplex PCR, yet TCRdb's version contains in-frame clones alone and is incomplete. The data contain under 200,000 clones, approximately 92% of them singletons. These data originate in a study of shared clonotypes between healthy human individuals. The wider study: Donors, aged 18 to 49, were a couple of women and three men.

A CD45RA+ naive subset and a CD45RA-negative memory subset were split from CD4+ cells. The receptor comes from a woman aged 30 to 39 in good health. Sequenced material: naive CD4+ T cells sorted from blood. Subset here: CD45RA+ positively selected.

The CDR3 DNA reads TGTGCCAGCAGTTTTTTTACTAGCGGGAGTTACGAGCAGTACTTC. Its translation: CASSFFTSGSYEQYF. This chain connects TRBV28 to TRBJ2-7; 11 bases match TRBD2. Germline-derived CDR1 and CDR2 are MDHEN and SYDVKM. This CDR3 spans 15 amino acids. Trimming removed 3 bases from V and 4 bases from J; junction bases left unmatched: 5.